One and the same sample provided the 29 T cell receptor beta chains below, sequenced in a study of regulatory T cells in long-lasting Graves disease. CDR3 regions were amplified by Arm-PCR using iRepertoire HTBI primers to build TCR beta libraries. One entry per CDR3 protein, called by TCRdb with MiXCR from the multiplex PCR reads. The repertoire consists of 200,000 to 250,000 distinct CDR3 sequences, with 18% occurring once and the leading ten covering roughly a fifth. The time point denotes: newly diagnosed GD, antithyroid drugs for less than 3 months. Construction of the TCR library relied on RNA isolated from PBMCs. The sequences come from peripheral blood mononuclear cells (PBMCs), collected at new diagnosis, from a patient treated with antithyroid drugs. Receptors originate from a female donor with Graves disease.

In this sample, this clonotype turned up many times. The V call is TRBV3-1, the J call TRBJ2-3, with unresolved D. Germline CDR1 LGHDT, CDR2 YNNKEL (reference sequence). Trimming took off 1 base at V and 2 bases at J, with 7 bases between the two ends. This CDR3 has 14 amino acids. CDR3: CASSQGALTDTQYF. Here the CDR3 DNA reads TGTGCCAGCAGCCAAGGTGCACTCACAGATACGCAGTATTTT.

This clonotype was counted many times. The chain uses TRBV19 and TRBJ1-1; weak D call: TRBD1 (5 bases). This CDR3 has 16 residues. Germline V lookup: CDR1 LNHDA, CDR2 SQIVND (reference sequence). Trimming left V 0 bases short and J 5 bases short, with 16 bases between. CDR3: CASSIEAAGYKTEAFF. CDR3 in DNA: TGTGCCAGTAGTATAGAGGCTGCAGGGTATAAGACTGAAGCTTTCTTT.

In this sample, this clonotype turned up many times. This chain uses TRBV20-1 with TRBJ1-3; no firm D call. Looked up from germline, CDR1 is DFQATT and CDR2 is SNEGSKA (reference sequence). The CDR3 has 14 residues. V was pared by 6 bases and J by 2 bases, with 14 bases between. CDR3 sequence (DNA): TGCAGTGCCCACCCCTTAGGGCCTGGAAACACCATATATTTT. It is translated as CSAHPLGPGNTIYF.

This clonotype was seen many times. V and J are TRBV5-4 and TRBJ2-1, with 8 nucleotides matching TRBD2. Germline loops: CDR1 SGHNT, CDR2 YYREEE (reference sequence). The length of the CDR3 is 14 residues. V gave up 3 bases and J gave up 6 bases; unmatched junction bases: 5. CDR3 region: CASSSGLGSNEQFF. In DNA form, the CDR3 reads TGTGCCAGCAGCTCGGGACTAGGGAGCAATGAGCAGTTCTTC.

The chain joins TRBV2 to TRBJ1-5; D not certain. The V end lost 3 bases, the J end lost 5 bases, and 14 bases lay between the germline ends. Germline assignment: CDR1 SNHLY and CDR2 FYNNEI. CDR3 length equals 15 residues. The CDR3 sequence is CASSDSSRRDQPQHF. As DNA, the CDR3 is TGTGCCAGCAGTGACTCATCGAGACGCGATCAGCCCCAGCATTTT.

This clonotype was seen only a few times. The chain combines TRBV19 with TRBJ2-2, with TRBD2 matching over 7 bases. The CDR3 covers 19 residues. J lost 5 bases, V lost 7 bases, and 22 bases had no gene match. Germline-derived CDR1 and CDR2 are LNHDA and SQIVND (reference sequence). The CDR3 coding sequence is TGTGCCAGTACCACAATGGGGGGACTAACAAAACCTTTGACCGGGGAGCTGTTTTTT. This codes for CASTTMGGLTKPLTGELFF.

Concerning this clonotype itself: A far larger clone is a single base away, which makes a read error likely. The CDR3 sequence is CASSEHGQGLYEQFF. The CDR3 DNA reads as TGTGCCAGCAGTGAACATGGACAGGGGCTTTACGAGCAGTTCTTC. The rearrangement uses TRBV2 and TRBJ2-1, with 9 positions matching TRBD1. CDR1 and CDR2 from the germline V gene are SNHLY and FYNNEI. CDR3 length equals 15 residues. Losses at the gene ends were 2 bases for V and 10 bases for J; bases not matched to a gene: 9.

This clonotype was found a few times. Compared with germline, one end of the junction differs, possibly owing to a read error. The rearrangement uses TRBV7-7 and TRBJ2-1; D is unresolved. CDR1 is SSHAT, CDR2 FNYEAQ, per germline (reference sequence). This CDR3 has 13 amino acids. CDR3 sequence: CASSFTSVSEQFF. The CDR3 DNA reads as TGTGCTAGCAGCTTCACGAGCGTCTCCGAGCAGTTCTTC.

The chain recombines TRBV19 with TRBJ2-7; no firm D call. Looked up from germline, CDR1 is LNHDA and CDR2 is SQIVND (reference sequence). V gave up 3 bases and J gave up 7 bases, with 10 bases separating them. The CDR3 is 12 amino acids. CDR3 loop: CASSIPSGEQYF. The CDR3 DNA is TGTGCCAGTAGTATTCCGTCAGGAGAGCAGTACTTC.

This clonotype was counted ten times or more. As DNA, the CDR3 is TGTGCCAGCAGTTTGTCTAGCGCCCAAGAGACCCAGTACTTC. Translated: CASSLSSAQETQYF. The chain is built from TRBV28 and TRBJ2-5, with D possibly matching TRBD2 (6 bases). V shed 3 bases and J shed 1 base, with 9 bases lying between them. The CDR3 sequence is 14 residues long. Germline CDR1 and CDR2: MDHEN and SYDVKM. Looking up the rest from reference TRBV28 and TRBJ2-5 gives the full variable domain: DVKVTQSSRYLVKRTGEKVFLECVQDMDHENMFWYRQDPGLGLRLIYFSYDVKMKEKGDIPEGYSVSREKKERFSLILESASTNQTSMYLCASSLSSAQETQYFGPGTRLLVL.

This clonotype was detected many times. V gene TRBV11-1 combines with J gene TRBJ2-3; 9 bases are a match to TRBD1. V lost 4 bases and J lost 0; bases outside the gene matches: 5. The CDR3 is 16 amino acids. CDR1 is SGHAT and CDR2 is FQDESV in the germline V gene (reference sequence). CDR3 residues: CASSSGQGPSTDTQYF. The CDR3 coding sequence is TGTGCCAGCAGCTCAGGACAGGGGCCTAGCACAGATACGCAGTATTTT.

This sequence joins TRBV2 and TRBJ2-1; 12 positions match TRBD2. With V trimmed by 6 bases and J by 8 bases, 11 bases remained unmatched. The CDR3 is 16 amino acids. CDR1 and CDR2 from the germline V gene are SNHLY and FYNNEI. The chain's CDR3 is CASSTRLAGDFDEQFF. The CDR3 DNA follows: TGTGCCAGCAGCACCAGACTAGCGGGAGATTTCGATGAGCAGTTCTTC. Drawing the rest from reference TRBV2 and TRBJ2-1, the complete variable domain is EPEVTQTPSHQVTQMGQEVILRCVPISNHLYFYWYRQILGQKVEFLVSFYNNEISEKSEIFDDQFSVERPDGSNFTLKIRSTKLEDSAMYFCASSTRLAGDFDEQFFGPGTRLTVL.

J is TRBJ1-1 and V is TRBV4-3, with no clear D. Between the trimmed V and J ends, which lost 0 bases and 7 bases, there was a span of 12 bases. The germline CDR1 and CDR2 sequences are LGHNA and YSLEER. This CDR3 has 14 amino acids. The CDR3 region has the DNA TGCGCCAGCAGCCAAGAGGCTGGGCTGGGTGAAGCTTTCTTT. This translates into CASSQEAGLGEAFF.

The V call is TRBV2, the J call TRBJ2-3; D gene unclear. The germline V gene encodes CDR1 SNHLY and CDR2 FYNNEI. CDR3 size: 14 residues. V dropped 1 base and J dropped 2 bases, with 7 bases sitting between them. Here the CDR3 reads CASSEGTATDTQYF. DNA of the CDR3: TGTGCCAGCAGTGAAGGGACGGCCACAGATACGCAGTATTTT. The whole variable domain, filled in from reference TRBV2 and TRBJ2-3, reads EPEVTQTPSHQVTQMGQEVILRCVPISNHLYFYWYRQILGQKVEFLVSFYNNEISEKSEIFDDQFSVERPDGSNFTLKIRSTKLEDSAMYFCASSEGTATDTQYFGPGTRLTVL.

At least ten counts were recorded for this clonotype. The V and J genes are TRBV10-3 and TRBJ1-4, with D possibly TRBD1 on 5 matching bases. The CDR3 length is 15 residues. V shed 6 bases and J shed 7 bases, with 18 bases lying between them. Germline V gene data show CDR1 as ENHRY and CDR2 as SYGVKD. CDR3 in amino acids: CAISPAREVAEKLFF. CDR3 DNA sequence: TGTGCCATCAGCCCTGCCAGGGAAGTGGCTGAAAAACTGTTTTTT.

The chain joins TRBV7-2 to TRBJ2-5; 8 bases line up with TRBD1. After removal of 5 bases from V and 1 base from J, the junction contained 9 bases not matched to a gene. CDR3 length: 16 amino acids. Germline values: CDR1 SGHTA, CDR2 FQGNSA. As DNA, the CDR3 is TGTGCCAGCAGCCTCCGCCGGGACAGGCCCCAAGAGACCCAGTACTTC. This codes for CASSLRRDRPQETQYF.

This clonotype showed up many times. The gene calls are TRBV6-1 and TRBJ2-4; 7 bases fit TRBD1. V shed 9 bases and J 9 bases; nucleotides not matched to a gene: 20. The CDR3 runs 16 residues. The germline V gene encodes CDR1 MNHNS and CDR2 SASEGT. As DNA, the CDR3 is TGTGCCAGTCTCCCCTCGACGAGGGGGCGATCGGGCATTCAGTACTTC. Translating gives CASLPSTRGRSGIQYF.

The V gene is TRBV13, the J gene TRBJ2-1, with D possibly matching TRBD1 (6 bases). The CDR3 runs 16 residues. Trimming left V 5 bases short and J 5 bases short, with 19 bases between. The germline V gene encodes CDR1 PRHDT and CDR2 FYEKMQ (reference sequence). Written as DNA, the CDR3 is TGTGCCAGCAGCCGCTTAGGGGGAGTCCTTAACAATGAGCAGTTCTTC. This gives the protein CASSRLGGVLNNEQFF. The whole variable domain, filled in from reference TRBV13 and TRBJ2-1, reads AAGVIQSPRHLIKEKRETATLKCYPIPRHDTVYWYQQGPGQDPQFLISFYEKMQSDKGSIPDRFSAQQFSDYHSELNMSSLELGDSALYFCASSRLGGVLNNEQFFGPGTRLTVL.

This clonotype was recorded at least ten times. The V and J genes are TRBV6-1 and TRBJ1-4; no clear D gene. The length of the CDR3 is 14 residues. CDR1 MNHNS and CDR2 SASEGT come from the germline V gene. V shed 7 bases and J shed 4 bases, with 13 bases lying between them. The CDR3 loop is CASTPPGDNEKLFF. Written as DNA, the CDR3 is TGTGCCAGCACACCCCCCGGGGATAATGAAAAACTGTTTTTT.

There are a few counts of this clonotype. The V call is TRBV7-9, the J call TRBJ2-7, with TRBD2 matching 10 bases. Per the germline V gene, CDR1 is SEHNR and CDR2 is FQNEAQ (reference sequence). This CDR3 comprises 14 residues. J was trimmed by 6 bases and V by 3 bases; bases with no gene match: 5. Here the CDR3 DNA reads TGTGCCAGCAGCTTGGCTAGCGGGAGCTTCGAGCAGTACTTC. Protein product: CASSLASGSFEQYF.

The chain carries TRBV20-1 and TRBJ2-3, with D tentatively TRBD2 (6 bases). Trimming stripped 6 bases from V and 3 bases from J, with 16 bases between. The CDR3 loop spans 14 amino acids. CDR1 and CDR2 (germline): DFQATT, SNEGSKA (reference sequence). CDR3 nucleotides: TGCAGTGCCACCGGGGGTGGGGCAACAGATACGCAGTATTTT. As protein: CSATGGGATDTQYF.

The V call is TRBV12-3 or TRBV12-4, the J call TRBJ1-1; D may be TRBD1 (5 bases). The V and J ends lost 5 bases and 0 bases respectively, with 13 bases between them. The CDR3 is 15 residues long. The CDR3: CASSKTGLMNTEAFF. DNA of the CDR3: TGTGCCAGCAGTAAAACAGGCCTAATGAACACTGAAGCTTTCTTT.

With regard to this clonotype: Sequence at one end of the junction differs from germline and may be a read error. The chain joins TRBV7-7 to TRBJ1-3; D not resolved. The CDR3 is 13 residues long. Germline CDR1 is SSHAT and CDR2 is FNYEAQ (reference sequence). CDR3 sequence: CASSRDWGNTIYF. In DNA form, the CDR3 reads TGTGCTAGCAGTCGGGATTGGGGAAACACCATATATTTT.

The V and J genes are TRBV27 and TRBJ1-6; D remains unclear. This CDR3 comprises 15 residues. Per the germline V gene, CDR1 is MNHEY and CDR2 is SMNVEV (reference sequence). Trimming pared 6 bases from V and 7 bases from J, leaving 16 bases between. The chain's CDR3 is CASSLERRINSPLHF. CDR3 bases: TGTGCCAGCAGCTTGGAGCGGCGGATAAATTCACCCCTCCACTTT.

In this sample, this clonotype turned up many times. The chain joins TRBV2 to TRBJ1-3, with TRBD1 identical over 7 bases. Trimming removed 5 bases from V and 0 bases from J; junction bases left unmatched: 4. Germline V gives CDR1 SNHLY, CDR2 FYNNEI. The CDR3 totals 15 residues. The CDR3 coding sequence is TGTGCCAGCAGTCGACAGGGATACTCTGGAAACACCATATATTTT. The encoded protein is CASSRQGYSGNTIYF.

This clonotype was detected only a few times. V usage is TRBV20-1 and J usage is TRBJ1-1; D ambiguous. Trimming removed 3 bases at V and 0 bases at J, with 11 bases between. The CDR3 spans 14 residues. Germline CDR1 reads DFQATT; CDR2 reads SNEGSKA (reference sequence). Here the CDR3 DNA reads TGCAGTGCTAGTAATGACGGAATGAACACTGAAGCTTTCTTT. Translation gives CSASNDGMNTEAFF.

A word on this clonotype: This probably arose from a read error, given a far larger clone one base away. CDR3 protein: CASRRGTGTQEQYF. The CDR3 coding sequence is TGTGCCAGCAGGAGGGGGACTGGGACCCAGGAGCAGTACTTC. The chain carries TRBV2 and TRBJ2-7; D is tentatively TRBD1 or TRBD2 (6 bases each). This CDR3 spans 14 amino acids. V was pared by 6 bases and J by 7 bases, with 19 bases between. The germline CDR1 and CDR2 sequences are SNHLY and FYNNEI.

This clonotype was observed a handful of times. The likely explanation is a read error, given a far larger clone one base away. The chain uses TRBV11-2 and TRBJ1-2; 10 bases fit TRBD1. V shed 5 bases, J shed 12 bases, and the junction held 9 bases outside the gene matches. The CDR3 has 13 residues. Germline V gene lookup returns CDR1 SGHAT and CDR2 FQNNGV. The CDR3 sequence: CASSPSDRGGHTF. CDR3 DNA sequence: TGTGCCAGCAGCCCCTCGGACAGGGGGGGCCACACCTTC.

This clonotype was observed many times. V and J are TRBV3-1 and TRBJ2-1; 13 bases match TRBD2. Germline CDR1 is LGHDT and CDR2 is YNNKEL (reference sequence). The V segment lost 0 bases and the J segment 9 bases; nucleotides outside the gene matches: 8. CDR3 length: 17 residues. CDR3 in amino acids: CASSQDNVGLAGVEQFF. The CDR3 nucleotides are TGTGCCAGCAGCCAAGATAACGTAGGACTAGCGGGAGTTGAGCAGTTCTTC.